A single sample gave rise to the 14 T cell receptor beta chains below, sequenced in a study of shared clonotypes between healthy human individuals. The assay was immunoSEQ multiplex PCR, and TCRdb's table has in-frame clones only and misses some. The sample shows around 2,000,000 clones, 85% to 95% of them seen only once. Terminally differentiated effector memory CD45RA+ cells were excluded from the naive CD8 cells, which were CD45RO-negative and positively selected for CCR7. What was sequenced was naive CD8+ T cells from PBMCs. The receptor source for this set is a man aged 18 to 35 in good health. Some clones in this sample may be carry-over from other donors' samples.

Of note for this clone: Sequence at one end of the junction differs from germline and may be a read error. J is TRBJ2-5 and V is TRBV7-9; possibly TRBD1 for D (5 bases). This CDR3 is 14 amino acids long. In germline, CDR1 is SEHNR, CDR2 FQNEAQ (reference sequence). Here the CDR3 DNA reads TGTGCCAGCACCTTACAGGAGAAACAAGAGACCCAGTACTTC. Translation gives CASTLQEKQETQYF.

To note about this clone: Other DNA sequences in this sample translate to the same CDR3. This chain uses TRBV7-9 with TRBJ2-7; D might be TRBD1 (6 bases). CDR1 and CDR2 (germline): SEHNR, FQNEAQ (reference sequence). There are 12 residues in the CDR3. Trimming took 4 bases from V and 6 from J, leaving 10 bases between them. The CDR3: CASSWGLGEQYF. Written as DNA, the CDR3 is TGTGCCAGCAGCTGGGGGCTTGGCGAGCAGTACTTC.

The CDR3 sequence: CASSHWDGMQHF. The CDR3, as DNA: TGTGCCAGTAGCCACTGGGACGGGATGCAGCATTTT. The chain uses TRBV19 and TRBJ1-5; weak D call: TRBD1 (5 bases). The CDR3 runs to 12 residues. Germline CDR1 is LNHDA and CDR2 is SQIVND (reference sequence). V lost 6 bases to trimming and J lost 13 bases, with 16 bases between them.

The chain combines TRBV10-2 with TRBJ2-1, with TRBD2 matching 11 bases. Germline-derived CDR1 and CDR2 are WSHSY and SAAADI. There are 15 residues in the CDR3. Trimming took 6 bases from V and 5 from J; bases not matched to a gene: 6. The CDR3 DNA reads TGCGCCAGCAGCTTAGCGGGAGGGCCCAACAATGAGCAGTTCTTC. Amino acid sequence: CASSLAGGPNNEQFF.

The CDR3 DNA reads TGTGCCAGCACTTACATGGGCACCGGGGAGCTGTTTTTT. Residues: CASTYMGTGELFF. The chain couples TRBV6-1 to TRBJ2-2, with D unresolved. V lost 7 bases and J lost 4, with 10 bases in between. CDR1 and CDR2 from the germline V gene are MNHNS and SASEGT. The CDR3 contains 13 residues.

The V and J genes are TRBV28 and TRBJ2-5; perhaps TRBD1 as D (5 bases). The CDR3 has 14 amino acids. Germline CDR1 reads MDHEN; CDR2 reads SYDVKM. The germline V and J ends were trimmed by 2 bases and 2 bases, with 9 bases remaining between them. CDR3 sequence: CASSLRQIQETQYF. In nucleotides, the CDR3 is TGTGCCAGCAGTTTACGACAGATTCAAGAGACCCAGTACTTC.

This chain connects TRBV27 to TRBJ2-3, with 7 bases fitting TRBD1. This CDR3 has 17 amino acids. V gave up 1 base and J gave up 2 bases; unmatched junction bases: 9. Germline V gives CDR1 MNHEY, CDR2 SMNVEV (reference sequence). CDR3 protein: CASSLLQGYTYTDTQYF. The CDR3 bases are TGTGCCAGCAGTTTATTACAGGGGTATACGTACACAGATACGCAGTATTTT.

The chain links TRBV2 to TRBJ2-3; D not certain. V was pared by 4 bases and J by 2 bases, with 7 bases between. The CDR3 has 13 amino acids. The germline CDR1 and CDR2 sequences are SNHLY and FYNNEI. The CDR3 reads CASSGYHTDTQYF. CDR3 DNA sequence: TGTGCCAGCAGTGGTTACCACACAGATACGCAGTATTTT.

The genes are TRBV27 and TRBJ2-1, with 7 bases fitting TRBD1. There are 15 residues in the CDR3. The germline CDR1 and CDR2 sequences are MNHEY and SMNVEV (reference sequence). Trimming at V came to 5 bases and at J to 3 bases, leaving 7 bases not matched to a gene. CDR3 sequence: CASSAPQGFYNEQFF. The CDR3 bases are TGTGCCAGCAGTGCCCCACAGGGGTTCTACAATGAGCAGTTCTTC.

Turning to this clone: A junction boundary mismatches the germline segment, possibly from a read error. This specimen includes other DNA sequences encoding the same CDR3. J is TRBJ1-5 and V is TRBV6-5; D not certain. The CDR3 contains 15 residues. Germline V lookup: CDR1 MNHEY, CDR2 SVGAGI. The CDR3 sequence is CASSPRAGSNQPQHF. As DNA, the CDR3 is TGTGCCAGCAGTCCCCGTGCGGGATCCAATCAACCCCAGCATTTT.

The chain couples TRBV9 to TRBJ2-7; tentative D call: TRBD2 (6 bases). CDR3 length equals 15 residues. Germline CDR1 SGDLS, CDR2 YYNGEE. V was clipped by 0 bases and J by 0 bases, with 10 bases between them. The CDR3: CASSVDTGASYEQYF. In DNA, the CDR3 is TGTGCCAGCAGCGTAGATACGGGAGCCTCCTACGAGCAGTACTTC.

This CDR3 reads CASSLADGGYNEQFF. The DNA for the CDR3 is TGCGCCAGCAGCTTGGCCGATGGGGGATACAATGAGCAGTTCTTC. The chain uses TRBV5-1 and TRBJ2-1; D is tentatively TRBD1 or TRBD2 (5 bases each). V lost 0 bases and J lost 4, with 11 bases in between. The germline V gene has CDR1 SGHRS and CDR2 YFSETQ. This CDR3 region has 15 residues.

This clone showed up just a few times. This sequence joins TRBV4-1 and TRBJ1-2; unclear D gene. This CDR3 contains 12 residues. CDR1 is MGHRA and CDR2 is YSYEKL in the germline V gene. Trimming removed 1 base at V and 7 bases at J, with 7 bases between. The CDR3 loop is CASSQGASGYTF. For the CDR3, the DNA is TGCGCCAGCAGCCAAGGGGCGTCTGGCTACACCTTC.

The chain employs TRBV5-1 and TRBJ2-7, with 7 bases lining up with TRBD1. The CDR3 consists of 15 residues. V shed 3 bases and J 0 bases; nucleotides not matched to a gene: 6. Germline V lookup: CDR1 SGHRS, CDR2 YFSETQ. The chain's CDR3 is CASSSDRTSSYEQYF. CDR3 nucleotides: TGCGCCAGCAGCTCGGACAGGACCTCCTCCTACGAGCAGTACTTC.